This T cell receptor (beta chain) appears in the sequencing data of a study of blood T cell repertoires in COVID-19. In the study overall: PBMCs, B-cell-depleted T cells, or T cells were the source of the cDNA or gDNA that made up the material.

Trimming removed 5 bases at V and 7 bases at J, with 9 bases between. The germline V gene has CDR1 SGHAT and CDR2 FQNNGV. The CDR3 loop spans 12 amino acids. Clones were sequenced by immunoSEQ multiplex PCR, and TCRdb holds only the in-frame ones, with some missing. There are 250,000 or so clones in the sample; more than 75% occur only once, and 0.99% lies in the top ten. The genes are TRBV11-2 and TRBJ2-1; perhaps TRBD1 as D (6 bases). The source of this sequence is a woman in her thirties or forties who had recovered from COVID-19. Sequenced material: peripheral blood. The CDR3 protein is CASSEDRNEQFF. The CDR3, as DNA: TGTGCCAGCAGCGAGGACAGAAATGAGCAGTTCTTC.